The 4 T cell receptor beta chains reported below all come from one sample, sequenced in a study of blood T cell repertoires in COVID-19. Profiling relied on immunoSEQ multiplex PCR, and the TCRdb table lists in-frame clones only, not all of them. The table includes roughly 190,000 clones, roughly nine tenths detected once. Sequencing used peripheral blood. The source is a man in his sixties with active or convalescent COVID-19.

J is TRBJ1-2 and V is TRBV10-3; 9 positions match TRBD1. The CDR3 covers 17 residues. The V gene's germline CDR1 is ENHRY and CDR2 SYGVKD. With 6 bases clipped from V and 8 bases from J, the junction kept 19 bases outside the gene matches. CDR3 protein: CAIRGGEGQGGSGGYTF. The CDR3 nucleotides read TGTGCCATCAGGGGGGGCGAGGGACAGGGAGGATCAGGAGGCTACACCTTC.

J is TRBJ2-5 and V is TRBV30; 12 bases are shared with TRBD2. The CDR3 contains 14 residues. From germline, CDR1 is GTSNPN and CDR2 SVGIG (reference sequence). V dropped 4 bases and J dropped 4; count of bases not matched to a gene: 4. In DNA, the CDR3 is TGTGCCTGGACCCTGACTAGCGGGGGAGAGACCCAGTACTTC. This translates into CAWTLTSGGETQYF.

The chain has TRBV29-1 and TRBJ1-2; the D is unclear. CDR1 and CDR2 (germline): SQVTM, ANQGSEA. V was shortened by 2 bases and J by 5 bases, with 6 bases between the two germline ends. The CDR3 runs to 11 residues. The CDR3 sequence: CSVEREYGYTF. The CDR3 bases are TGCAGCGTTGAACGGGAGTATGGCTACACCTTC.

The chain uses TRBV9 and TRBJ2-6, with D unclear. Between the trimmed V and J ends, which lost 0 bases and 4 bases, there was a span of 5 bases. Germline assignment: CDR1 SGDLS and CDR2 YYNGEE. The CDR3 runs to 14 residues. The CDR3 nucleotides read TGTGCCAGCAGCGTAGAAGCGGGGGCCAACGTCCTGACTTTC. Its translation: CASSVEAGANVLTF.